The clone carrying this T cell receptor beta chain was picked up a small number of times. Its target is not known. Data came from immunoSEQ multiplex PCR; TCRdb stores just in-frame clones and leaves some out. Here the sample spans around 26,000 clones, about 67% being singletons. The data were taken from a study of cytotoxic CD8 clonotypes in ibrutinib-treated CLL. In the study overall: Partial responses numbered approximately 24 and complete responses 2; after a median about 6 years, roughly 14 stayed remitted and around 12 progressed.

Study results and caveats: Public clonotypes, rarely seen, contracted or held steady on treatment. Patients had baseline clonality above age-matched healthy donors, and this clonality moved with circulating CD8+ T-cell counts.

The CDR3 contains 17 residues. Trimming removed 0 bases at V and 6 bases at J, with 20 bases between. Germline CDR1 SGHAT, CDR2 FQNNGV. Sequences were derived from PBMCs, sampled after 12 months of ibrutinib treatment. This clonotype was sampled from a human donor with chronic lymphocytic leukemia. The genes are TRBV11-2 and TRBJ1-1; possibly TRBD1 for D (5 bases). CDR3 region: CASSLDVPRGPASEAFF. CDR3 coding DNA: TGTGCCAGCAGCTTAGATGTGCCCCGGGGACCGGCCTCTGAAGCTTTCTTT.